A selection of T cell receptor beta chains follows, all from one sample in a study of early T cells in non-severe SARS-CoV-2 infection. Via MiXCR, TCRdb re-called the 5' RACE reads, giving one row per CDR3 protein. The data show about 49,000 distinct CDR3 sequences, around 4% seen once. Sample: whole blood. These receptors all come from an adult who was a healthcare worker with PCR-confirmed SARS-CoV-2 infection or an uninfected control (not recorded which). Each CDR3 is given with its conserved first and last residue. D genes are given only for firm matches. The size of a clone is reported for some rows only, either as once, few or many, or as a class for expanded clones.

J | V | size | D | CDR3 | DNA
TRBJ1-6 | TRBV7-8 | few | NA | CASSRNHRSSPLHF | TGTGCCAGCAGCCGAAACCACAGGAGTTCACCCCTCCACTTT
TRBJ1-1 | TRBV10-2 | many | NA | CATKGGNTEAFF | TGCGCCACAAAGGGAGGGAACACTGAAGCTTTCTTT
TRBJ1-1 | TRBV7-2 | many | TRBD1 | CASSLEARQGANTEAFF | TGTGCCAGCAGCTTAGAGGCTAGGCAGGGGGCGAACACTGAAGCTTTCTTT
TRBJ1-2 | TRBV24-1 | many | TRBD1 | CATSDRADYGYTF | TGTGCCACATCGGACAGGGCGGATTATGGCTACACCTTC
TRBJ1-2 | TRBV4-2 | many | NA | CASSLQTAGADGYTF | TGTGCCAGCAGCCTCCAGACAGCCGGGGCCGACGGCTACACCTTC
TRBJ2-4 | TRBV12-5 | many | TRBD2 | CASALGLAGALGTIQYF | TGTGCTAGTGCCCTGGGACTAGCGGGGGCCTTGGGGACCATTCAGTACTTC
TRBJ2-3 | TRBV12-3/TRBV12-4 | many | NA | CASTGLTDTQYF | TGTGCCAGCACGGGACTCACAGATACGCAGTATTTT
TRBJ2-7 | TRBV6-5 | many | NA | CASSVFGGTYEQYF | TGTGCCAGCAGTGTGTTCGGGGGCACCTACGAGCAGTACTTC
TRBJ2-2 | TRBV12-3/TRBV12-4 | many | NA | CASSLVEGEIGELFF | TGTGCCAGCAGTTTAGTAGAGGGTGAAATCGGGGAGCTGTTTTTT
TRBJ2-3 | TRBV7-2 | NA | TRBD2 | CASSPDPGLAGTDTQYF | TGTGCCAGCAGCCCTGACCCAGGACTAGCGGGGACAGATACGCAGTATTTT
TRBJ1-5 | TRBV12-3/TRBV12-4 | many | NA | CASSTQGGGQPQHF | TGTGCCAGCAGTACCCAGGGAGGCGGACAGCCCCAGCATTTT
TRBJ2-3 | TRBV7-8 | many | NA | CASSSRQTSTDTQYF | TGTGCCAGCAGCTCGAGACAGACTAGCACAGATACGCAGTATTTT
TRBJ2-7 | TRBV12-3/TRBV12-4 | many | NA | CASSLTLSSYEQYF | TGTGCCAGCAGTTTAACCCTCAGCTCCTACGAGCAGTACTTC
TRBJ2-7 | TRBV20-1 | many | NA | CSASAETYEQYF | TGCAGTGCTAGTGCAGAGACCTACGAGCAGTACTTC
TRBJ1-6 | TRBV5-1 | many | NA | CASSLVLGPNSPLHF | TGCGCCAGCAGCTTGGTCCTTGGGCCTAATTCACCCCTCCACTTT
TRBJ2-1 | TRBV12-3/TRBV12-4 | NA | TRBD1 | CASRSGGNYNEQFF | TGTGCCAGCAGGTCAGGGGGCAACTACAATGAGCAGTTCTTC
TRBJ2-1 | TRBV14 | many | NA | CASSQGYSRVRRNEQFF | TGTGCCAGCAGCCAAGGATATTCCAGGGTCCGAAGGAATGAGCAGTTCTTC
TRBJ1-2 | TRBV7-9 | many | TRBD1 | CASSQGQKLYGYTF | TGTGCCAGCAGCCAGGGACAGAAACTCTATGGCTACACCTTC
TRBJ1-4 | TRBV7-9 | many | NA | CASSINPGRELFF | TGTGCCAGCAGCATCAACCCGGGGCGCGAACTGTTTTTT
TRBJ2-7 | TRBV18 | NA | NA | CASSPIGQSYEQYF | TGTGCCAGCTCACCAATCGGCCAATCCTACGAGCAGTACTTC
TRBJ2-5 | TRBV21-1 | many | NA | CASSKGRGGPQETQYF | TGTGCCAGCAGCAAAGGTCGGGGCGGGCCCCAAGAGACCCAGTACTTC
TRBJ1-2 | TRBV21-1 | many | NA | CASSTLSVVDGYTF | TGTGCCAGCAGCACGCTTAGTGTGGTGGATGGCTACACCTTC